This TCR beta chain is drawn from a study of T cell repertoires in cytomegalovirus infection. Turning to the study itself: The public TCR beta signatures pointed to both CMV infection and matching HLA type.

TCRdb fed the reads into MiXCR, producing one record per CDR3 protein. This sample has some 680,000 distinct CDR3 sequences, with 35% found just once. This clonotype was recorded a few times. Antigen unknown. Germline-derived CDR1 and CDR2 are MNHEY and SMNVEV (reference sequence). The CDR3 is made up of 15 amino acids. Losses at the gene ends were 5 bases for V and 3 bases for J; bases not matched to a gene: 4. The study's findings and limits: The ex vivo response was dominated by HLA-C-restricted CMV-specific TCR beta clonotypes. There were carriers of CMV plus the relevant HLA, and cumulative public TCR beta family frequency identified them.

This receptor was taken from a human donor in good health (CMV status not recorded). Some clones in this sample may be carry-over from other donors' samples. Sequencing was performed on PBMCs. The rearrangement uses TRBV27 and TRBJ1-4, with 9 positions matching TRBD1. The CDR3 DNA reads TGTGCCAGCAGTATCCGGGACAGGGCTAATGAAAAACTGTTTTTT. This encodes CASSIRDRANEKLFF. The variable domain in full, with the rest retrieved from reference TRBV27 and TRBJ1-4, is EAQVTQNPRYLITVTGKKLTVTCSQNMNHEYMSWYRQDPGLGLRQIYYSMNVEVTDKGDVPEGYKVSRKEKRNFPLILESPSPNQTSLYFCASSIRDRANEKLFFGSGTQLSVL.